Shown below are 7 T cell receptor beta chains from a single sample sequenced in a study of siplizumab effects on memory and regulatory T cells. This table comes from immunoSEQ multiplex PCR, and its TCRdb copy is limited to in-frame clones, with some not included. The table lists approximately 28,000 clones, 84% of them singletons. Sample: memory CD4+ T cells sorted from blood. These receptors originate from a human donor in good health.

This chain joins TRBV27 and TRBJ1-2; no reliable D call. Germline V lookup: CDR1 MNHEY, CDR2 SMNVEV (reference sequence). V shed 4 bases and J shed 4 bases, with 10 bases lying between them. The length of the CDR3 is 13 residues. The CDR3, as DNA: TGTGCCAGCAGTTCTATCGGCGGCTATGGCTACACCTTC. Translating gives CASSSIGGYGYTF.

This chain joins TRBV5-1 and TRBJ2-7; 13 nucleotides agree with TRBD2. From germline, CDR1 is SGHRS and CDR2 YFSETQ. This CDR3 spans 19 amino acids. V lost 4 bases and J lost 5; bases outside the gene matches: 18. CDR3 sequence reads: CASSPAGTSGALILDEQYF. In DNA form, the CDR3 reads TGCGCCAGCAGCCCGGCCGGGACTAGCGGGGCCCTTATCCTGGACGAGCAGTACTTC. Variable domain in full (rest from reference TRBV5-1 and TRBJ2-7): KAGVTQTPRYLIKTRGQQVTLSCSPISGHRSVSWYQQTPGQGLQFLFEYFSETQRNKGNFPGRFSGRQFSNSRSEMNVSTLELGDSALYLCASSPAGTSGALILDEQYFGPGTRLTVT.

V and J are TRBV7-6 and TRBJ2-5; D gene uncertain. CDR3 size: 13 residues. Germline V CDR1 and CDR2: SGHVS, FNYEAQ. V was pared by 0 bases and J by 2 bases, with 4 bases between. The CDR3 loop is CASSLALQETQYF. In DNA, the CDR3 is TGTGCCAGCAGCTTAGCTCTTCAAGAGACCCAGTACTTC.

Regarding this clone: An end of the junction does not agree with germline; a read error may underlie this. This sequence joins TRBV7-7 and TRBJ2-1; maybe TRBD1 (5 bases). This CDR3 region has 14 residues. The germline V gene encodes CDR1 SSHAT and CDR2 FNYEAQ (reference sequence). CDR3 residues: CASSPTGANNEQFF. The CDR3, as DNA: TGTGCTAGCAGCCCGACTGGGGCCAACAATGAGCAGTTCTTC.

CDR3 in DNA: TGCGCCAGCAGCCACCGCCCGGGACAGGATTACACTGAAGCTTTCTTT. Translation: CASSHRPGQDYTEAFF. The genes are TRBV4-1 and TRBJ1-1; 8 bases line up with TRBD1. Germline-derived CDR1 and CDR2 are MGHRA and YSYEKL. V shed 3 bases, J shed 3 bases, and the junction held 9 bases outside the gene matches. The CDR3 runs to 16 residues.

The chain employs TRBV5-1 and TRBJ2-2, with D tentatively TRBD2 (5 bases). CDR3 length equals 13 residues. Germline V gene lookup returns CDR1 SGHRS and CDR2 YFSETQ. Deletions cut 9 bases from V and 4 bases from J, with 13 bases between. The CDR3 nucleotides are TGCGCCACCCAAGAAGGAGGCACCGGGGAGCTGTTTTTT. It yields the protein CATQEGGTGELFF.

The rearrangement joins TRBV7-9 to TRBJ1-3; a possible D gene is TRBD1 (5 bases). Germline CDR1 and CDR2: SEHNR and FQNEAQ (reference sequence). The V end was cut by 6 bases, the J end by 1 base, with 22 bases between. CDR3 length equals 18 residues. In DNA, the CDR3 is TGTGCCAGCAGGCCCCGACCGGGACGATCGAAATCTGGAAACACCATATATTTT. Residues: CASRPRPGRSKSGNTIYF.